These T cell receptor beta chains were read from a single sample in a study of beta chain features in type 1 diabetes. Libraries were prepared by immunoSEQ multiplex PCR; TCRdb keeps only in-frame clonotypes and omits some of them. Of approximately 130,000 clones in the sample, around a sixth were seen once. The sequenced material came from central memory CD4+ T cells from blood. These receptors were obtained from a man aged 18 to 30 with type 1 diabetes. CDR3s include the opening cysteine and the closing phenylalanine or tryptophan. The D gene is left open where the match is weak.

v_call	j_call	d_call	cdr3_aa
TRBV5-6	TRBJ1-1	NA	CASSLDQGPEAFF
TRBV29-1	TRBJ1-2	NA	CSALRMAGGYTF
TRBV2	TRBJ2-7	TRBD1	CASTGTGGSEQYF
TRBV4-2	TRBJ2-7	TRBD2	CASSHHNQAGGEQYF
TRBV5-4	TRBJ1-3	NA	CASSTYRSGNTIYF
TRBV7-2	TRBJ1-2	NA	CASSRSSGGQSYGYTF
TRBV7-3	TRBJ2-1	TRBD1	CASSPGTGNEQFF
TRBV5-1	TRBJ2-7	NA	CASSLVLRGADEQYF
TRBV6-6	TRBJ2-6	NA	CANRQERANVLTF
TRBV10-3	TRBJ1-1	TRBD1	CAIRQGVMNTEAFF
TRBV7-9	TRBJ2-3	TRBD2	CASSLSALAGGAGQYF
TRBV29-1	TRBJ2-5	NA	CSVGQRQETQYF
TRBV28	TRBJ2-7	NA	CASSLWDKSYEQYF
TRBV13	TRBJ2-1	TRBD2	CASSPSIAGGGNEQFF
TRBV30	TRBJ2-5	TRBD2	CAASNAGPGLGDQETQYF
TRBV18	TRBJ2-7	NA	CASSPPASVYEQYF
TRBV10-3	TRBJ2-1	TRBD1	CATEGTGSNEQFF
TRBV18	TRBJ2-7	NA	CASSPPAAGGSYEQYF
TRBV11-3	TRBJ2-1	NA	CASSLEASGQPTNEQFF
TRBV19	TRBJ1-5	NA	CASSTGRLGNQPQHF
TRBV7-8	TRBJ2-7	NA	CASSPPAATWYEQYF
TRBV2	TRBJ1-1	NA	CASRGQPQDTEAFF
TRBV28	TRBJ2-1	TRBD1	CASSRTGPYNEQFF
TRBV29-1	TRBJ2-3	NA	CSVARGTSTDTQYF
TRBV5-6	TRBJ2-1	NA	CASSVYNEQFF
TRBV5-4	TRBJ1-1	NA	CASSLQHPNTEAFF
TRBV18	TRBJ2-3	NA	CASHTGGTDTQYF
TRBV7-2	TRBJ2-7	NA	CASSFQGIGDEQYF
TRBV28	TRBJ1-3	NA	CASSLRGSGNTIYF